A selection of T cell receptor beta chains follows, all from one sample in a study of cytomegalovirus exposure and HLA in healthy donors. Some clones are missing from TCRdb's copy, which holds only in-frame ones; the method was immunoSEQ multiplex PCR. The sample lists hundreds of thousands of clones; about 80% were seen once. The sequenced sample was PBMCs. Receptors originate from a man between 18 and 35 years old in good health and CMV-seronegative. CDR3s include the opening cysteine and the closing phenylalanine or tryptophan. D genes are given only for firm matches. Only part of the rows carry a size: once, few, many, or a class if the clone is expanded.

V gene: TRBV2
D gene: TRBD2
J gene: TRBJ2-2
clone size: NA
CDR3 protein: CASKRTSGTGELFF
CDR3 DNA: TGTGCCAGCAAAAGGACTAGCGGAACCGGGGAGCTGTTTTTT

V gene: TRBV9
D gene: NA
J gene: TRBJ2-7
clone size: NA
CDR3 protein: CASSQGGVYYEQYF
CDR3 DNA: TGTGCCAGCAGCCAGGGGGGCGTCTACTACGAGCAGTACTTC

V gene: TRBV6-1
D gene: TRBD2
J gene: TRBJ2-7
clone size: NA
CDR3 protein: CASSEIGGRGYEQYF
CDR3 DNA: TGTGCCAGCAGTGAAATAGGCGGGAGGGGGTACGAGCAGTACTTC

V gene: TRBV11-2
D gene: TRBD2
J gene: TRBJ2-1
clone size: NA
CDR3 protein: CASTPRTSGRDNEQFF
CDR3 DNA: TGTGCCAGCACCCCTCGGACTAGCGGGAGAGACAATGAGCAGTTCTTC

V gene: TRBV19
D gene: TRBD1
J gene: TRBJ1-2
clone size: NA
CDR3 protein: CASKGQGANPYGYTF
CDR3 DNA: TGTGCCAGTAAGGGACAGGGGGCTAATCCCTATGGCTACACCTTC

V gene: TRBV19
D gene: NA
J gene: TRBJ1-5
clone size: NA
CDR3 protein: CASSIRAGGDSNQPQHF
CDR3 DNA: TGTGCCAGTAGTATTAGGGCAGGAGGAGATAGCAATCAGCCCCAGCATTTT

V gene: TRBV6-5
D gene: NA
J gene: TRBJ2-5
clone size: once
CDR3 protein: CASSRGDRGETQYF
CDR3 DNA: TGTGCCAGCAGTCGCGGGGATCGGGGAGAGACCCAGTACTTC

V gene: TRBV28
D gene: TRBD1
J gene: TRBJ2-5
clone size: NA
CDR3 protein: CASSYRGNLQETQYF
CDR3 DNA: TGTGCCAGCAGTTACAGGGGGAATCTTCAAGAGACCCAGTACTTC

V gene: TRBV6-5
D gene: NA
J gene: TRBJ2-7
clone size: NA
CDR3 protein: CASSYSRAAGEWEQYF
CDR3 DNA: TGTGCCAGCAGTTACTCAAGAGCTGCAGGGGAGTGGGAGCAGTACTTC

V gene: TRBV28
D gene: TRBD1
J gene: TRBJ2-3
clone size: NA
CDR3 protein: CASSLRDRDADTQYF
CDR3 DNA: TGTGCCAGCAGTCTCCGGGACAGGGATGCAGATACGCAGTATTTT

V gene: TRBV9
D gene: NA
J gene: TRBJ2-3
clone size: NA
CDR3 protein: CASSVLSTDTQYF
CDR3 DNA: TGTGCCAGCAGCGTTTTATCCACAGATACGCAGTATTTT

V gene: TRBV7-3
D gene: TRBD2
J gene: TRBJ2-1
clone size: NA
CDR3 protein: CASSQRGYNEQFF
CDR3 DNA: TGTGCCAGCAGCCAGCGGGGGTACAATGAGCAGTTCTTC

V gene: TRBV6-6
D gene: NA
J gene: TRBJ1-1
clone size: NA
CDR3 protein: CASSYSPKNTEAFF
CDR3 DNA: TGTGCCAGCAGTTACTCCCCAAAGAACACTGAAGCTTTCTTT

V gene: TRBV7-6
D gene: TRBD2
J gene: TRBJ2-7
clone size: once
CDR3 protein: CASSLGWAGEGEQYF
CDR3 DNA: TGTGCCAGCAGCTTAGGCTGGGCGGGAGAGGGAGAGCAGTACTTC

V gene: TRBV11-2
D gene: NA
J gene: TRBJ2-7
clone size: NA
CDR3 protein: CASSAYIGEHYEQYF
CDR3 DNA: TGTGCCAGCTCCGCTTATATCGGGGAACACTACGAGCAGTACTTC

V gene: TRBV6-5
D gene: TRBD2
J gene: TRBJ2-4
clone size: NA
CDR3 protein: CASRASGRAKNIQYF
CDR3 DNA: TGTGCCAGCAGAGCTAGCGGGAGAGCCAAAAACATTCAGTACTTC

V gene: TRBV2
D gene: NA
J gene: TRBJ1-2
clone size: NA
CDR3 protein: CASSDFRGGYGYTF
CDR3 DNA: TGTGCCAGCAGTGATTTTAGGGGGGGGTATGGCTACACCTTC

V gene: TRBV4-1
D gene: TRBD2
J gene: TRBJ2-1
clone size: NA
CDR3 protein: CASSQTSGSSYNEQFF
CDR3 DNA: TGCGCCAGCAGCCAAACTAGCGGGAGCTCCTACAATGAGCAGTTCTTC

V gene: TRBV18
D gene: TRBD2
J gene: TRBJ2-5
clone size: NA
CDR3 protein: CASSPMSGGFQTQYF
CDR3 DNA: TGTGCCAGCTCACCGATGAGCGGGGGCTTTCAGACCCAGTACTTC

V gene: TRBV7-9
D gene: NA
J gene: TRBJ2-1
clone size: NA
CDR3 protein: CASSLLIRREQFF
CDR3 DNA: TGTGCCAGCAGCTTACTCATTCGGAGAGAGCAGTTCTTC

V gene: TRBV7-8
D gene: NA
J gene: TRBJ2-7
clone size: NA
CDR3 protein: CASSLGVGLYEQYF
CDR3 DNA: TGTGCCAGCAGCTTAGGGGTGGGGCTCTACGAGCAGTACTTC

V gene: TRBV18
D gene: TRBD1
J gene: TRBJ2-5
clone size: few
CDR3 protein: CASSPPIGQGMETQYF
CDR3 DNA: TGTGCCAGCTCACCACCCATCGGACAGGGGATGGAGACCCAGTACTTC